A single sample gave rise to the 19 T cell receptor beta chains below, sequenced in a study of cytomegalovirus exposure and HLA in healthy donors. Vbeta (60) and Jbeta (13) primers were used in the PCR. This table comes from immunoSEQ multiplex PCR, and its TCRdb copy is limited to in-frame clones, with some not included. This sample has more than 95,000 clones, with 78% found just once. Sequenced sample: PBMCs. The source of these receptors is a man aged 30 to 39 in good health and CMV-seropositive.

The V gene is TRBV7-9, the J gene TRBJ1-5; D ambiguous. V was cut by 3 bases and J by 10 bases, with 10 bases left in between. This CDR3 has 12 residues. Per germline, CDR1 SEHNR and CDR2 FQNEAQ (reference sequence). CDR3 residues: CASSLGPTPQHF. For the CDR3, the DNA is TGTGCCAGCAGCTTGGGCCCTACCCCCCAGCATTTT.

The chain employs TRBV27 and TRBJ2-7, with 11 nucleotides matching TRBD2. There are 14 residues in the CDR3. In germline, CDR1 is MNHEY, CDR2 SMNVEV (reference sequence). V dropped 11 bases and J dropped 8; count of bases not matched to a gene: 14. The CDR3: CAAGRTSGSLKQYF. DNA for the CDR3: TGTGCCGCCGGGAGGACTAGCGGGTCCCTGAAGCAGTACTTC.

This clone showed up just once. The CDR3 reads CASGLTGTGELFF. The CDR3 DNA reads as TGTGCTAGTGGTTTGACGGGCACCGGGGAGCTGTTTTTT. This chain joins TRBV12-5 and TRBJ2-2; D is unclear. The V end lost 2 bases, the J end lost 4 bases, and 5 bases lay between the germline ends. The CDR3 has 13 residues. Germline V gives CDR1 LGHNT, CDR2 FRNRAP.

The chain has TRBV4-1 and TRBJ2-7; weak D call: TRBD1 (5 bases). The V and J ends lost 0 bases and 6 bases respectively, with 12 bases between them. The CDR3 is 14 residues long. Germline lookup yields CDR1 MGHRA and CDR2 YSYEKL. CDR3 amino acids: CASSQEEDKGEQYF. The CDR3 DNA reads as TGCGCCAGCAGCCAAGAAGAGGACAAGGGCGAGCAGTACTTC.

The chain carries TRBV5-1 and TRBJ2-7; D may be TRBD2 (5 bases). Trimming left V 4 bases short and J 2 bases short, with 19 bases between. The CDR3 spans 16 residues. Germline loops: CDR1 SGHRS, CDR2 YFSETQ. CDR3 amino acids: CASSVPSGEGAYEQYF. The CDR3 DNA reads as TGCGCCAGCAGCGTACCGAGCGGTGAGGGCGCCTACGAGCAGTACTTC. Variable domain in full (rest from reference TRBV5-1 and TRBJ2-7): KAGVTQTPRYLIKTRGQQVTLSCSPISGHRSVSWYQQTPGQGLQFLFEYFSETQRNKGNFPGRFSGRQFSNSRSEMNVSTLELGDSALYLCASSVPSGEGAYEQYFGPGTRLTVT.

The CDR3 spells CASSLGDIFHF. The CDR3 bases are TGTGCCAGCAGTTTGGGGGACATATTTCATTTT. The chain has TRBV27 and TRBJ1-5; perhaps TRBD1 as D (6 bases). V was trimmed by 3 bases and J by 16 bases, leaving 13 bases between them. Germline lookup yields CDR1 MNHEY and CDR2 SMNVEV (reference sequence). This CDR3 comprises 11 residues.

The gene calls are TRBV5-5 and TRBJ2-3, with D possibly TRBD1 on 6 matching bases. CDR3 size: 14 residues. Germline loops: CDR1 SGHKS, CDR2 YYEKEE (reference sequence). Trimming removed 6 bases from V and 6 bases from J, with 17 bases in between. CDR3 DNA: TGTGCCAGCAATCACGGCGCAGGGGTGGATACGCAGTATTTT. Translated: CASNHGAGVDTQYF.

This clone was observed a handful of times. The chain links TRBV6-5 to TRBJ1-1; a weak D match, TRBD1 (6 bases). The CDR3 runs 13 residues. In germline, CDR1 is MNHEY, CDR2 SVGAGI. V was cut by 6 bases and J by 3 bases, with 11 bases left in between. In DNA, the CDR3 is TGTGCCAGCAGACGAGGGGGGGACACTGAAGCTTTCTTT. Translation gives CASRRGGDTEAFF.

The rearrangement uses TRBV7-2 and TRBJ2-1, with 7 bases matching TRBD2. The CDR3 is 17 amino acids. Germline CDR1 and CDR2: SGHTA and FQGNSA. The CDR3, as DNA: TGTGCAGCCGGGGCGGGGGACTGGCCGTTCTTCTACAATGAGCAGTTCTTC. Its protein is CAAGAGDWPFFYNEQFF.

This sequence joins TRBV5-4 and TRBJ2-7; maybe TRBD2 (6 bases). The CDR3 spans 14 residues. V lost 0 bases to trimming and J lost 6 bases, with 13 bases between them. The germline V gene encodes CDR1 SGHNT and CDR2 YYREEE (reference sequence). The CDR3 loop is CASSLGERVSEQYF. The CDR3 DNA reads as TGTGCCAGCAGCTTGGGGGAGCGGGTGAGCGAGCAGTACTTC.

On this clone itself: Germline is not matched at one junction end, which may reflect a read error. The genes are TRBV9 and TRBJ2-7, with a possible D match to TRBD1 (6 bases). The CDR3 covers 16 residues. The V gene's germline CDR1 is SGDLS and CDR2 YYNGEE. This chain's CDR3 is CASSELGQRPDDEQHF. The CDR3, as DNA: TGTGCCAGCAGCGAGCTTGGACAGAGACCCGACGACGAGCAGCACTTC.

This clone appeared a single time. The gene calls are TRBV19 and TRBJ2-7; D may be TRBD1 (6 bases). Germline CDR1 is LNHDA and CDR2 is SQIVND (reference sequence). The V end lost 4 bases, the J end lost 1 base, and 11 bases lay between the germline ends. The CDR3 consists of 14 residues. As DNA, the CDR3 is TGTGCCAGTAGTACCGCTGGACAGTCCTACGAGCAGTACTTC. Translating it yields CASSTAGQSYEQYF.

On this clone: One end of the junction does not line up with germline, which may come from a read error. The chain links TRBV5-4 to TRBJ1-2; 9 bases map to TRBD1. Per the germline V gene, CDR1 is SGHNT and CDR2 is YYREEE (reference sequence). This CDR3 has 13 amino acids. The CDR3 protein is CASSGTGLYGYTF. The CDR3 DNA reads TGTGCCAGCAGCGGGACAGGGTTGTATGGTTACACCTTC. Drawing the rest from reference TRBV5-4 and TRBJ1-2, the complete variable domain is ETGVTQSPTHLIKTRGQQVTLRCSSQSGHNTVSWYQQALGQGPQFIFQYYREEENGRGNFPPRFSGLQFPNYSSELNVNALELDDSALYLCASSGTGLYGYTFGSGTRLTVV.

The V and J genes are TRBV27 and TRBJ2-3; 7 bases are shared with TRBD2. The germline gives CDR1 MNHEY, CDR2 SMNVEV (reference sequence). J was trimmed by 5 bases and V by 4 bases; bases with no gene match: 12. The CDR3 sequence is 16 residues long. The CDR3 loop reads CASSSHPSGGRDTQYF. The CDR3 DNA reads TGTGCCAGCAGTTCTCATCCTAGCGGCGGCAGAGATACGCAGTATTTT.

The chain has TRBV5-4 and TRBJ1-4; D gene uncertain. The CDR3 is 14 residues long. Trimming pared 0 bases from V and 4 bases from J, leaving 7 bases between. Germline CDR1 reads SGHNT; CDR2 reads YYREEE (reference sequence). The CDR3 is CASSLETSNEKLFF. The CDR3 DNA is TGTGCCAGCAGCTTGGAAACGAGTAATGAAAAACTGTTTTTT.

The chain combines TRBV5-6 with TRBJ2-1; D might be TRBD1 (6 bases). V lost 0 bases to trimming and J lost 7 bases, with 11 bases between them. Germline CDR1 reads SGHDT; CDR2 reads YYEEEE. The CDR3 loop spans 14 amino acids. The CDR3 DNA is TGTGCCAGCAGCTTGGGTCCAGGGGTTAATGAGCAGTTCTTC. As protein: CASSLGPGVNEQFF.

The chain uses TRBV9 and TRBJ2-2, with 8 nucleotides matching TRBD1. V shed 1 base, J shed 8 bases, and the junction held 10 bases outside the gene matches. Germline values: CDR1 SGDLS, CDR2 YYNGEE. This CDR3 has 16 residues. The CDR3 loop reads CASSVSTRTGSGELFF. CDR3 DNA: TGTGCCAGCAGCGTATCTACCCGGACAGGGTCAGGGGAGCTGTTTTTT.

The chain links TRBV4-3 to TRBJ2-7; tentative D call: TRBD1 (5 bases). Germline V gene data show CDR1 as LGHNA and CDR2 as YSLEER. This CDR3 is built from 14 residues. Trimming took 1 base from V and 4 from J, leaving 11 bases between them. For the CDR3, the DNA is TGCGCCAGCAGCCAAGCATGGGGCTCGTACGAGCAGTACTTC. Translated, it gives CASSQAWGSYEQYF.

V is TRBV5-1 and J is TRBJ2-7, with 9 positions matching TRBD1. Germline trimming cut 9 bases from V and 6 bases from J; bases unmatched to any gene: 13. The CDR3 spans 14 residues. In germline, CDR1 is SGHRS, CDR2 YFSETQ. As DNA, the CDR3 is TGCGCCATCCCCCGGGACAGGGTAATATGCGAGCAGTACTTC. Its protein is CAIPRDRVICEQYF.